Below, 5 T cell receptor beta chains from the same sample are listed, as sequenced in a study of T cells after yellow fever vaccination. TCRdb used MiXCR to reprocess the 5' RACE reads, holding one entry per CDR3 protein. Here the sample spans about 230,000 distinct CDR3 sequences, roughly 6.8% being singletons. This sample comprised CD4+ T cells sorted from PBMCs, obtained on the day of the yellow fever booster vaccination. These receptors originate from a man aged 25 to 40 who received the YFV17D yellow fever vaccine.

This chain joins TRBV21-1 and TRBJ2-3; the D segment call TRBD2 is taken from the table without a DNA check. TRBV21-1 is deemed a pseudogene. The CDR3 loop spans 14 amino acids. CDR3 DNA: TGTGCCAGGAGCAGGGCGGGAGGGCCGGATACGCAGTATTTT. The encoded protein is CARSRAGGPDTQYF.

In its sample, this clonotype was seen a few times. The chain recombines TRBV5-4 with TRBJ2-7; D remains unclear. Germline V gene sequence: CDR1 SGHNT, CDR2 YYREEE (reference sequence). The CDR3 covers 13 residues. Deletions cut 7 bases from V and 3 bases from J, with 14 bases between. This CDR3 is CASSGSGNYEQYF. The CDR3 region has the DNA TGTGCCAGCTCCGGATCCGGAAACTACGAGCAGTACTTC.

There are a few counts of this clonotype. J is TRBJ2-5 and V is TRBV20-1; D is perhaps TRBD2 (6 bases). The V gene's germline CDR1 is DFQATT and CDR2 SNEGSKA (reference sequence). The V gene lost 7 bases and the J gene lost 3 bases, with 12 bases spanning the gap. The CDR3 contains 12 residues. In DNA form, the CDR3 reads TGCAGTGGCTCAGGGACTGAAGAGACCCAGTACTTC. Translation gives CSGSGTEETQYF.

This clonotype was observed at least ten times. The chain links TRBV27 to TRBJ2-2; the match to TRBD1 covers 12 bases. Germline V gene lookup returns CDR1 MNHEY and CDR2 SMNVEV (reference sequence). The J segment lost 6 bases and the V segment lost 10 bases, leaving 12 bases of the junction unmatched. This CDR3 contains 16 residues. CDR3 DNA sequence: TGTGCCACCTCCCGGCCCGGGACAGGGGGCTCCGGGGAGCTGTTTTTT. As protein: CATSRPGTGGSGELFF.

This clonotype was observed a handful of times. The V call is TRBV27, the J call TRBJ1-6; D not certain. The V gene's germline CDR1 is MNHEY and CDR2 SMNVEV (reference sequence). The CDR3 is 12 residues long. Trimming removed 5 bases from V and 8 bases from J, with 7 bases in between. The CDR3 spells CASSQDDSPLHF. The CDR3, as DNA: TGTGCCAGCAGTCAGGACGATTCACCCCTCCACTTT.